Listed below are T cell receptor beta chains from one sample, sequenced in a study of PD-1 blockade in mismatch repair-deficient tumors. Some clones are missing from TCRdb's copy, which holds only in-frame ones; the method was immunoSEQ multiplex PCR. This table has some 120,000 clones, around 87% appearing once. The specimen comprised peripheral blood, sampled 44 weeks after starting pembrolizumab. Receptor source: an adult with mismatch repair-deficient cancer. The CDR3 runs from the conserved cysteine through the conserved F or W. The D gene is left open where the match is weak. The size entry is marked missing in some rows and otherwise reads once, few, many or a size class.

CDR3: CASSREGSISAFF
DNA: TGTGCCAGCAGCCGAGAGGGTTCGATATCAGCTTTCTTT
J: TRBJ1-1
D: .
size: .
V: TRBV7-2

CDR3: CASSYFNSNQPQHF
DNA: TGTGCCAGCAGTTACTTCAATAGCAATCAGCCCCAGCATTTT
J: TRBJ1-5
D: .
size: .
V: TRBV6-6

CDR3: CATSRVGTLNQPQHF
DNA: TGTGCCACCAGCAGAGTCGGTACCCTCAATCAGCCCCAGCATTTT
J: TRBJ1-5
D: .
size: few
V: TRBV15

CDR3: CSASQGYGYTF
DNA: TGCAGTGCTTCTCAGGGCTATGGCTACACCTTC
J: TRBJ1-2
D: .
size: .
V: TRBV20-1

CDR3: CASSRLSGGREKLFF
DNA: TGCGCCAGCAGCCGGCTCAGTGGGGGGCGTGAAAAACTGTTTTTT
J: TRBJ1-4
D: .
size: .
V: TRBV4-3

CDR3: CATRTGYEQYF
DNA: TGTGCCACTCGGACAGGCTACGAGCAGTACTTC
J: TRBJ2-7
D: TRBD1
size: .
V: TRBV19

CDR3: CASSKWGETTEAFF
DNA: TGTGCCAGCAGTAAATGGGGGGAGACCACTGAAGCTTTCTTT
J: TRBJ1-1
D: .
size: .
V: TRBV6-5

CDR3: CASSLHGQSVFF
DNA: TGTGCCAGCAGCTTACATGGACAATCGGTGTTCTTC
J: TRBJ2-1
D: .
size: .
V: TRBV7-2

CDR3: CASSPLLGKDEQYF
DNA: TGTGCCAGCAGCCCCTTGTTAGGGAAAGACGAGCAGTACTTC
J: TRBJ2-7
D: .
size: .
V: TRBV13

CDR3: CSVRWGGHNEKLFF
DNA: TGCAGCGTTCGATGGGGGGGTCATAATGAAAAACTGTTTTTT
J: TRBJ1-4
D: .
size: few
V: TRBV29-1

CDR3: CACIVANYGYTF
DNA: TGTGCCTGTATTGTAGCTAACTATGGCTACACCTTC
J: TRBJ1-2
D: .
size: .
V: TRBV30

CDR3: CASSSNSYEQYF
DNA: TGTGCCAGCAGCTCCAACTCCTACGAGCAGTACTTC
J: TRBJ2-7
D: .
size: few
V: TRBV5-8

CDR3: CASSAFGGVFTGELFF
DNA: TGTGCCAGCAGTGCGTTTGGGGGAGTCTTCACCGGGGAGCTGTTTTTT
J: TRBJ2-2
D: .
size: .
V: TRBV2

CDR3: CASSLVLGGRTDTQYF
DNA: TGTGCCAGCAGCTTAGTTCTGGGGGGCCGTACAGATACGCAGTATTTT
J: TRBJ2-3
D: .
size: .
V: TRBV11-2

CDR3: CASSLDPRKPGRSYEQYF
DNA: TGCGCCAGCAGCCTAGACCCCCGAAAGCCGGGACGGTCCTACGAGCAGTACTTC
J: TRBJ2-7
D: .
size: once
V: TRBV4-1

CDR3: CASSAGLAGNNEQFF
DNA: TGTGCCAGCAGCGCGGGACTAGCGGGGAACAATGAGCAGTTCTTC
J: TRBJ2-1
D: TRBD2
size: .
V: TRBV11-2

CDR3: CASSYYRGVRETQYF
DNA: TGTGCCAGCAGTTACTATCGGGGGGTGCGGGAGACCCAGTACTTC
J: TRBJ2-5
D: TRBD2
size: .
V: TRBV6-5

CDR3: CASSPYRGSYNEQFF
DNA: TGTGCCAGTAGTCCATACAGGGGGTCCTACAATGAGCAGTTCTTC
J: TRBJ2-1
D: TRBD1
size: .
V: TRBV19

CDR3: CASGLVSGLYYNEQFF
DNA: TGTGCTAGTGGTTTGGTAAGCGGACTGTACTACAATGAGCAGTTCTTC
J: TRBJ2-1
D: .
size: .
V: TRBV12-5

CDR3: CASSVLPGLAGYYNEQFF
DNA: TGTGCCAGCAGCGTTTTGCCGGGACTAGCGGGATACTACAATGAGCAGTTCTTC
J: TRBJ2-1
D: TRBD2
size: .
V: TRBV9

CDR3: CASSSGGQTGELFF
DNA: TGTGCCAGCAGCTCGGGGGGGCAGACCGGGGAGCTGTTTTTT
J: TRBJ2-2
D: TRBD2
size: .
V: TRBV7-9

CDR3: CASSYSGDYGYTF
DNA: TGTGCCAGCAGTTATAGCGGGGACTATGGCTACACCTTC
J: TRBJ1-2
D: .
size: once
V: TRBV6-5

CDR3: CASSQERDGSYEQYF
DNA: TGCGCCAGCAGCCAAGAACGCGACGGATCCTACGAGCAGTACTTC
J: TRBJ2-7
D: .
size: .
V: TRBV4-1

CDR3: CASRDTGRAQYF
DNA: TGTGCCAGCAGGGACACAGGGCGGGCGCAGTACTTC
J: TRBJ2-5
D: .
size: .
V: TRBV6-5

CDR3: CASSYSSSVYEQYF
DNA: TGTGCCAGCAGTTACTCGTCTAGCGTCTACGAGCAGTACTTC
J: TRBJ2-7
D: .
size: .
V: TRBV6-5

CDR3: CASSPVQGAYEQYF
DNA: TGCGCCAGCAGCCCCGTACAGGGGGCTTACGAGCAGTACTTC
J: TRBJ2-7
D: TRBD1
size: .
V: TRBV5-1

CDR3: CASSSRQVENTIYF
DNA: TGTGCCAGCAGCTCCAGACAGGTGGAAAACACCATATATTTT
J: TRBJ1-3
D: .
size: few
V: TRBV7-9

CDR3: CARWESSYEQYF
DNA: TGCGCCAGATGGGAGAGCTCCTACGAGCAGTACTTC
J: TRBJ2-7
D: .
size: few
V: TRBV5-1

CDR3: CASSTTRRSKNIQYF
DNA: TGCGCCAGCAGTACGACTAGAAGGTCCAAAAACATTCAGTACTTC
J: TRBJ2-4
D: .
size: .
V: TRBV10-2

CDR3: CASSSTRDRAEKLFF
DNA: TGTGCCAGCAGTTCGACCCGGGACAGGGCTGAAAAACTGTTTTTT
J: TRBJ1-4
D: TRBD1
size: .
V: TRBV6-5

CDR3: CASSYGNRGYSYEQYF
DNA: TGTGCCAGCAGTTACGGGAACCGGGGCTACTCCTACGAGCAGTACTTC
J: TRBJ2-7
D: .
size: .
V: TRBV6-6

CDR3: CASSQGVCEKLFF
DNA: TGTGCCAGCAGCCAAGGGGTATGCGAAAAACTGTTTTTT
J: TRBJ1-4
D: .
size: .
V: TRBV7-9

CDR3: CASRQGAINYGYTF
DNA: TGTGCCAGCAGACAGGGGGCGATAAACTATGGCTACACCTTC
J: TRBJ1-2
D: TRBD1
size: few
V: TRBV28

CDR3: CASSLSRVSIDVGELFF
DNA: TGTGCCAGCAGTTTATCCCGGGTGTCGATCGATGTCGGGGAGCTGTTTTTT
J: TRBJ2-2
D: .
size: .
V: TRBV27

CDR3: CASGLVLGTDPYEQYF
DNA: TGTGCTAGTGGTTTGGTATTGGGGACAGACCCCTACGAGCAGTACTTC
J: TRBJ2-7
D: TRBD1
size: once
V: TRBV12-5

CDR3: CASSPGLAGGREQFF
DNA: TGCGCCAGCAGCCCGGGACTAGCGGGAGGGCGGGAGCAGTTCTTC
J: TRBJ2-1
D: TRBD2
size: .
V: TRBV5-1

CDR3: CATSRVDYVSYEQYF
DNA: TGTGCCACCAGCAGAGTTGACTACGTATCCTACGAGCAGTACTTC
J: TRBJ2-7
D: .
size: .
V: TRBV15

CDR3: CASSLGTYTDTQYF
DNA: TGTGCCAGCAGCTTAGGGACATACACAGATACGCAGTATTTT
J: TRBJ2-3
D: .
size: .
V: TRBV7-2

CDR3: CASSQFRGGSGANVLTF
DNA: TGCGCCAGCAGCCAGTTTAGGGGAGGGTCTGGGGCCAACGTCCTGACTTTC
J: TRBJ2-6
D: TRBD2
size: .
V: TRBV4-1

CDR3: CASSSQPGPLREQYF
DNA: TGTGCCAGCAGCTCACAGCCGGGCCCCCTACGGGAGCAGTACTTC
J: TRBJ2-7
D: .
size: .
V: TRBV7-9

CDR3: CASSRGEAFF
DNA: TGTGCCAGCAGTAGGGGTGAAGCTTTCTTT
J: TRBJ1-1
D: .
size: .
V: TRBV6-1

CDR3: CASSQGTDQETQYF
DNA: TGTGCCAGCAGCCAAGGGACAGACCAAGAGACCCAGTACTTC
J: TRBJ2-5
D: .
size: .
V: TRBV4-2

CDR3: CATSRSDRGQPQHF
DNA: TGTGCCACCAGCAGATCGGACAGGGGGCAGCCCCAGCATTTT
J: TRBJ1-5
D: TRBD1
size: .
V: TRBV15

CDR3: CAGPREEQFF
DNA: TGCGCCGGCCCCCGGGAGGAGCAGTTCTTC
J: TRBJ2-1
D: .
size: few
V: TRBV4-1

CDR3: CASSVAGEHEQYF
DNA: TGTGCCAGCAGCGTCGCGGGAGAGCACGAGCAGTACTTC
J: TRBJ2-7
D: TRBD2
size: .
V: TRBV7-9

CDR3: CASSPGDTEAFF
DNA: TGTGCCAGTAGTCCAGGGGATACTGAAGCTTTCTTT
J: TRBJ1-1
D: .
size: .
V: TRBV19

CDR3: CASSLLLAGVTGELFF
DNA: TGTGCCAGCAGCTTACTCCTAGCGGGAGTTACCGGGGAGCTGTTTTTT
J: TRBJ2-2
D: TRBD2
size: .
V: TRBV11-2

CDR3: CASRPTWLASLYNEQFF
DNA: TGTGCCAGCAGACCCACATGGCTAGCGTCCCTCTACAATGAGCAGTTCTTC
J: TRBJ2-1
D: .
size: .
V: TRBV27

CDR3: CASSPGTGRTGELFF
DNA: TGTGCCAGCTCACCGGGGACAGGGAGAACCGGGGAGCTGTTTTTT
J: TRBJ2-2
D: TRBD1
size: .
V: TRBV18

CDR3: CASRVGRGGTEAFF
DNA: TGTGCCAGCCGAGTCGGCAGGGGGGGCACTGAAGCTTTCTTT
J: TRBJ1-1
D: TRBD1
size: .
V: TRBV6-1

CDR3: CASSLAGGENTDTQYF
DNA: TGTGCCAGCAGCCTCGCCGGGGGGGAAAACACAGATACGCAGTATTTT
J: TRBJ2-3
D: TRBD2
size: .
V: TRBV5-4

CDR3: CASSLGRGELFF
DNA: TGTGCCAGCAGCTTGGGGCGAGGGGAGCTGTTTTTT
J: TRBJ2-2
D: .
size: .
V: TRBV5-4

CDR3: CASSFGAYEQYF
DNA: TGTGCCAGCAGCTTTGGGGCCTACGAGCAGTACTTC
J: TRBJ2-7
D: .
size: .
V: TRBV11-3

CDR3: CASSEGSGTDTQYF
DNA: TGTGCCAGCAGCGAGGGGAGCGGTACAGATACGCAGTATTTT
J: TRBJ2-3
D: .
size: .
V: TRBV27